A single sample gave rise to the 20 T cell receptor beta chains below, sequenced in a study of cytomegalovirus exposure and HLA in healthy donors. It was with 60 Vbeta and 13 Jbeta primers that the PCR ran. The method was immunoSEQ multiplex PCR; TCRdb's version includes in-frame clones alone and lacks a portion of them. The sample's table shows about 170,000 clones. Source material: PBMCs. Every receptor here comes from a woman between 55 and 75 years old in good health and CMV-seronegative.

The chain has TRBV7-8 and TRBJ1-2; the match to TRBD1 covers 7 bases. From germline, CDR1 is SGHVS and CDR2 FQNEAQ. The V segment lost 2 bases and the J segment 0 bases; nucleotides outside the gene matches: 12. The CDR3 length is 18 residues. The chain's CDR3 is CASSLRVGETGTNYGYTF. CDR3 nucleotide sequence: TGTGCCAGCAGCTTAAGAGTTGGGGAGACAGGGACTAACTATGGCTACACCTTC.

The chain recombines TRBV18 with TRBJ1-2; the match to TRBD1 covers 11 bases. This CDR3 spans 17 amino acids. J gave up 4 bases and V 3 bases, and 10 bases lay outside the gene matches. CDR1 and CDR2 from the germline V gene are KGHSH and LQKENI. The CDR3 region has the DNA TGTGCCAGCTCACCGCGGGACAGGGGGTCACGCGGCTATGGCTACACCTTC. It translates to CASSPRDRGSRGYGYTF.

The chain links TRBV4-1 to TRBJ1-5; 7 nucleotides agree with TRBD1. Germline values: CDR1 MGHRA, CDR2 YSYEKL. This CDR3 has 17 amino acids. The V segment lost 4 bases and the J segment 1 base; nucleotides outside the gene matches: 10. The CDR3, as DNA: TGCGCCAGCAGCCCCATCTTACAGGGGATCAGCAATCAGCCCCAGCATTTT. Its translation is CASSPILQGISNQPQHF.

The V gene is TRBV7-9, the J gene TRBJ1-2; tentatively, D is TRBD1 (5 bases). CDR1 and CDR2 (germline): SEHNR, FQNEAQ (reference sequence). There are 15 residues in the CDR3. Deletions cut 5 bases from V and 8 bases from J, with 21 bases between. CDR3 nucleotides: TGTGCCAGCAGCCCTATTAGGCGGACATCTGAGGGCTACACCTTC. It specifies CASSPIRRTSEGYTF.

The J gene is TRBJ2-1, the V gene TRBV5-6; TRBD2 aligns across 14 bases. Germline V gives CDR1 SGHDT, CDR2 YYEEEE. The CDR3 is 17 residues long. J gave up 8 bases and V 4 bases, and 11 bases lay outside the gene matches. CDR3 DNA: TGTGCCAGCAGCCAGGGGACTAGCGGGAGTATTTCCGATGAGCAGTTCTTC. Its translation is CASSQGTSGSISDEQFF.

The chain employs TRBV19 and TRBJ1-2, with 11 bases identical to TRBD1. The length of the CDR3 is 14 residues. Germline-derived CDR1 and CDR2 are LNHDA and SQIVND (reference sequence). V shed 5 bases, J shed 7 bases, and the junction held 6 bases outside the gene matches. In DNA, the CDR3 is TGTGCCAGTAGTCCCGGGACAGGGGGACGTGGCTACACCTTC. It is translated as CASSPGTGGRGYTF.

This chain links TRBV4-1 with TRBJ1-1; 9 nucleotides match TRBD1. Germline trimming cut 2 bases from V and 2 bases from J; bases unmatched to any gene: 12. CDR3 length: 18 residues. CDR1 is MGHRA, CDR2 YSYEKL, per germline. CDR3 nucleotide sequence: TGCGCCAGCAGCCAAAGACAGGGGGATCACACGGCCAACACTGAAGCTTTCTTT. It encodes CASSQRQGDHTANTEAFF.

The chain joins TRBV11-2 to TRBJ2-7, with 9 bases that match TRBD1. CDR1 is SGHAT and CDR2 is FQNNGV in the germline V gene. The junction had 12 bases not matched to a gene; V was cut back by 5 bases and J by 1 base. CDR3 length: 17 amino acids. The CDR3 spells CASSRSLGQGISYEQYF. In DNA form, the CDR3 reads TGTGCCAGCAGCCGGAGCCTGGGACAGGGCATTTCCTACGAGCAGTACTTC.

CDR3 sequence (DNA): TGCGCCAGCAGCTTGACTAGCGCCGTCTCTGGGGCCAACGTCCTGACTTTC. It encodes CASSLTSAVSGANVLTF. The chain links TRBV5-1 to TRBJ2-6, with 7 bases lining up with TRBD2. This CDR3 is 17 amino acids long. Germline V lookup: CDR1 SGHRS, CDR2 YFSETQ. With V trimmed by 1 base and J by 0 bases, 4 bases remained unmatched.

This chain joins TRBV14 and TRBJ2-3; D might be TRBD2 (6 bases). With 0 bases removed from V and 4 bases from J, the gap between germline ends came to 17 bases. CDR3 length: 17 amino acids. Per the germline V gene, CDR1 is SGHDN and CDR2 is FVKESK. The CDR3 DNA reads TGTGCCAGCAGCCAAGAGGGCGGGGTCTTGCACCCAGATACGCAGTATTTT. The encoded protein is CASSQEGGVLHPDTQYF.

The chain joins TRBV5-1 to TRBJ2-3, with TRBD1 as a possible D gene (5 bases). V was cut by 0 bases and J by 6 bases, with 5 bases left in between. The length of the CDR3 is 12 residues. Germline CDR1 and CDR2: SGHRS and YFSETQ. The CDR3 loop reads CASSLDRDTQYF. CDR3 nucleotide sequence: TGCGCCAGCAGCTTGGACAGGGATACGCAGTATTTT. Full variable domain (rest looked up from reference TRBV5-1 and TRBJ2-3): KAGVTQTPRYLIKTRGQQVTLSCSPISGHRSVSWYQQTPGQGLQFLFEYFSETQRNKGNFPGRFSGRQFSNSRSEMNVSTLELGDSALYLCASSLDRDTQYFGPGTRLTVL.

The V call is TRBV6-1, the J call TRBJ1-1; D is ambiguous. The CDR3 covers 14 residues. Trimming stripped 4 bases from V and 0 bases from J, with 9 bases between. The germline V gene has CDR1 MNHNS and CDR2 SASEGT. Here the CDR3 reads CASSVVGVNTEAFF. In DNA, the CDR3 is TGTGCCAGCAGTGTGGTAGGAGTGAACACTGAAGCTTTCTTT.

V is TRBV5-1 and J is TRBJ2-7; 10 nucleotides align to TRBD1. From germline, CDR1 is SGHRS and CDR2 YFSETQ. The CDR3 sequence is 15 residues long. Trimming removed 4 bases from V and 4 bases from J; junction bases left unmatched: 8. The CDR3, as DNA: TGCGCCAGCAGCCCACTACTGGGACAGGGGTACGAGCAGTACTTC. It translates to CASSPLLGQGYEQYF.

Here the CDR3 DNA reads TGTGCCAGCAGCGTGGGAAAGAAGGGGGCAGATACGCAGTATTTT. Its protein product is CASSVGKKGADTQYF. V usage is TRBV9 and J usage is TRBJ2-3; possibly TRBD1 for D (6 bases). The V end was cut by 2 bases, the J end by 4 bases, with 14 bases between. Germline CDR1 and CDR2: SGDLS and YYNGEE. This CDR3 comprises 15 residues.

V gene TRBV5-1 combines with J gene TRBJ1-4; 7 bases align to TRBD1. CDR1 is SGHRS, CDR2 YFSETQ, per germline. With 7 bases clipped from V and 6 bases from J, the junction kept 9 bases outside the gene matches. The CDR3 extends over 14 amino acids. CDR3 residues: CASRLGTVDEKLFF. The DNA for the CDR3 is TGCGCCAGCCGTCTGGGGACAGTTGATGAAAAACTGTTTTTT.

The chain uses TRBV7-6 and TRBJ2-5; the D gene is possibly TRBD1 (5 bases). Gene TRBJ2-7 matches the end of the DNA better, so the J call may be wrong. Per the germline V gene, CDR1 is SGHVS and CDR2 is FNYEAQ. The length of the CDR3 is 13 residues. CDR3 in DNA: TGTGCCAGCAGCCCAACAGGTTTGGACGAGCAGTACTTC. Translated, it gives CASSPTGLDEQYF.

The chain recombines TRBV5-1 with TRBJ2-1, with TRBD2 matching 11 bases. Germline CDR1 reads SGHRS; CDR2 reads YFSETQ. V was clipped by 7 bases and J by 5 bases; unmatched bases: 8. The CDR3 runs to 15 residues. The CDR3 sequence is CASRPLAGGNNEQFF. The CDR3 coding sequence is TGCGCCAGCCGCCCCCTAGCGGGGGGAAACAATGAGCAGTTCTTC.

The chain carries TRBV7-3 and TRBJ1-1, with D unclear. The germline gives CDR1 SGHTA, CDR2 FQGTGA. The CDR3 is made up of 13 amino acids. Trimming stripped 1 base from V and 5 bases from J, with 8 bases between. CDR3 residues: CASSLRGSTEAFF. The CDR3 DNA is TGTGCCAGCAGCTTAAGAGGATCAACTGAAGCTTTCTTT. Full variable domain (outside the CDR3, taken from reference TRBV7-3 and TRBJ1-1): GAGVSQTPSNKVTEKGKYVELRCDPISGHTALYWYRQSLGQGPEFLIYFQGTGAADDSGLPNDRFFAVRPEGSVSTLKIQRTERGDSAVYLCASSLRGSTEAFFGQGTRLTVV.

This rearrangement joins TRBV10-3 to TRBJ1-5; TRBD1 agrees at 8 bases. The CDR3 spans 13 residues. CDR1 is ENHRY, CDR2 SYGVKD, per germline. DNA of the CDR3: TGTGCAGGAGGACAGGGTCCCAATCAGCCCCAGCATTTT. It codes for CAGGQGPNQPQHF.

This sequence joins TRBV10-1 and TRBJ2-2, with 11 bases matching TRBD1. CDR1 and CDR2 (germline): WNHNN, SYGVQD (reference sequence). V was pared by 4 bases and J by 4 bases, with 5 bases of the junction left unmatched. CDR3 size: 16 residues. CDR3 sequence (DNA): TGCGCCAGCAGTGCGGGGACAGGGGGGGTCACCGGGGAGCTGTTTTTT. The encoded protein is CASSAGTGGVTGELFF.